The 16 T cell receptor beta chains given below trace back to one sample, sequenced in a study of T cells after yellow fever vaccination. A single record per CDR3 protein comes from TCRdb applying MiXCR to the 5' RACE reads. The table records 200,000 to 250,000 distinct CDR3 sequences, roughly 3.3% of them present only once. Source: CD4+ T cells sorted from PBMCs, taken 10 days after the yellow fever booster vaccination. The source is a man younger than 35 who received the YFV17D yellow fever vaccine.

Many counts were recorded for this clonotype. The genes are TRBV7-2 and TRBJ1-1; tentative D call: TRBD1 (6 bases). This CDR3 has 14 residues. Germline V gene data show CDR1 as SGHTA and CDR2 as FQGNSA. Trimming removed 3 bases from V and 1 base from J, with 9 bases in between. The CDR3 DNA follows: TGTGCCAGCAGCTTCAGACAGGCGAACACTGAAGCTTTCTTT. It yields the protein CASSFRQANTEAFF. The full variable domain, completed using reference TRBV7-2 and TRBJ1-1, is GAGVSQSPSNKVTEKGKDVELRCDPISGHTALYWYRQSLGQGLEFLIYFQGNSAPDKSGLPSDRFSAERTGGSVSTLTIQRTQQEDSAVYLCASSFRQANTEAFFGQGTRLTVV.

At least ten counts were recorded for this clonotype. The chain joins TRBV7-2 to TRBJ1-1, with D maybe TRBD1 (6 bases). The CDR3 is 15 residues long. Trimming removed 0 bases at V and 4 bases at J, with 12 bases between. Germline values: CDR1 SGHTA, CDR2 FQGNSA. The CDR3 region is CASSLANGGATEAFF. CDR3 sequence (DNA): TGTGCCAGCAGCTTAGCGAACGGGGGGGCCACTGAAGCTTTCTTT.

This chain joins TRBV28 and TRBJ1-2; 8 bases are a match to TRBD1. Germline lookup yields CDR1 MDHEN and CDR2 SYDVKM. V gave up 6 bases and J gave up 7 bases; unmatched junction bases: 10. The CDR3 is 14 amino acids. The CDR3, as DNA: TGTGCCAGCAGGCCTCCGGGACAGGTGGCTGGCTACACCTTC. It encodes CASRPPGQVAGYTF.

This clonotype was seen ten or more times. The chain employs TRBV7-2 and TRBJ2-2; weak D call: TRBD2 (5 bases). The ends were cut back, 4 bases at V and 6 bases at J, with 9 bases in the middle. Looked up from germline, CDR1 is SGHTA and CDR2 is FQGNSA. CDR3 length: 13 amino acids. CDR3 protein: CASSSEGSGELFF. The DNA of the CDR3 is TGTGCCAGCAGCTCCGAGGGATCCGGGGAGCTGTTTTTT.

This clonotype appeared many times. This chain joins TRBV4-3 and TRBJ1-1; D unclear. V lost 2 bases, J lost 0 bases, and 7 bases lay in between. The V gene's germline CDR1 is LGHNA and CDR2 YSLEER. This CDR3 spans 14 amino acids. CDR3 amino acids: CASSQSGLNTEAFF. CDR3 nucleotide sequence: TGCGCCAGCAGCCAATCAGGACTGAACACTGAAGCTTTCTTT.

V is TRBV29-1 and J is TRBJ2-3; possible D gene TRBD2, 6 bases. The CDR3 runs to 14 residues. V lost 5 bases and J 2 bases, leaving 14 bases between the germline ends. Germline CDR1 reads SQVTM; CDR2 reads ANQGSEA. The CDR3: CSVYKWDSTDTQYF. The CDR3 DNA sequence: TGCAGCGTTTACAAATGGGACTCCACAGATACGCAGTATTTT.

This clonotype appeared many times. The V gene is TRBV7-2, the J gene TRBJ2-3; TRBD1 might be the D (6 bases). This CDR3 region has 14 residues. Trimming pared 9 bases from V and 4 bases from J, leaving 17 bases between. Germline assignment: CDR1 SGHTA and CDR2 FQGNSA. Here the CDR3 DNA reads TGTGCCAGTACCTGGGGGCCTAGCTCAGATACGCAGTATTTT. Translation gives CASTWGPSSDTQYF. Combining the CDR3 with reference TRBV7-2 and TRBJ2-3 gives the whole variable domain GAGVSQSPSNKVTEKGKDVELRCDPISGHTALYWYRQSLGQGLEFLIYFQGNSAPDKSGLPSDRFSAERTGGSVSTLTIQRTQQEDSAVYLCASTWGPSSDTQYFGPGTRLTVL.

This CDR3 reads CSARATGTGETQYF. For the CDR3, the DNA is TGCAGTGCTAGGGCCACAGGGACCGGTGAGACCCAGTACTTC. The rearrangement joins TRBV20-1 to TRBJ2-5, with D possibly TRBD1 on 6 matching bases. Germline CDR1 reads DFQATT; CDR2 reads SNEGSKA (reference sequence). This CDR3 spans 14 amino acids. With 3 bases removed from V and 5 bases from J, the gap between germline ends came to 16 bases.

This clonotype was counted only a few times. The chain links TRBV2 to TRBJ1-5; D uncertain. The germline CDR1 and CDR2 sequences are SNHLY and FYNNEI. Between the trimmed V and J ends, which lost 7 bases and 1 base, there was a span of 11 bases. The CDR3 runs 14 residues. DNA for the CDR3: TGTGCCAGCACCCCGACGAACAGCAATCAGCCCCAGCATTTT. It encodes CASTPTNSNQPQHF.

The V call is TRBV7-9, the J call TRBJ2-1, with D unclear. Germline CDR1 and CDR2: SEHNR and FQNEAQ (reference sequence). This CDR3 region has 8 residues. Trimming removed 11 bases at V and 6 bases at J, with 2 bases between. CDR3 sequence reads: CAGNEQFF. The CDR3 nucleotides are TGTGCCGGCAATGAGCAGTTCTTC.

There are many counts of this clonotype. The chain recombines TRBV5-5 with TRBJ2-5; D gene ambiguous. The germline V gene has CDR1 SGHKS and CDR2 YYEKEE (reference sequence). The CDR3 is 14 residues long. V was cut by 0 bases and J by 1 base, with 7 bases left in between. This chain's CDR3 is CASSLVVGQETQYF. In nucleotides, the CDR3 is TGTGCCAGCAGCTTGGTGGTGGGCCAAGAGACCCAGTACTTC.

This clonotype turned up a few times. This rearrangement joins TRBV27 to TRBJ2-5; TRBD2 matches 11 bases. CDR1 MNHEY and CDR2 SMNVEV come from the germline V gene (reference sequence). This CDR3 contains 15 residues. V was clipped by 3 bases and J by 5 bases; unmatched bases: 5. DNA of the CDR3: TGTGCCAGCAGTTTTACTAGCGGGGGAGTTGAGACCCAGTACTTC. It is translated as CASSFTSGGVETQYF.

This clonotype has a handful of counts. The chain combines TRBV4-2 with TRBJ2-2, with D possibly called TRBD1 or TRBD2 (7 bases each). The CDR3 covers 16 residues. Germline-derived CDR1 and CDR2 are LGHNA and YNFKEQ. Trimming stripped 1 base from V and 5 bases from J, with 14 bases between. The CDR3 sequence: CASSQGAGGDTGELFF. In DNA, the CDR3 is TGTGCCAGCAGCCAAGGGGCAGGGGGGGATACCGGGGAGCTGTTTTTT.

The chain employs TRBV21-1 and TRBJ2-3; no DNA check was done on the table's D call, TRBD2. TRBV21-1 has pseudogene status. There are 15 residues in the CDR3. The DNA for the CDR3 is TGTGCCAGTCCCAAGCCGCTAGCGGGGGGAGATACGCAGTATTTT. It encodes CASPKPLAGGDTQYF.

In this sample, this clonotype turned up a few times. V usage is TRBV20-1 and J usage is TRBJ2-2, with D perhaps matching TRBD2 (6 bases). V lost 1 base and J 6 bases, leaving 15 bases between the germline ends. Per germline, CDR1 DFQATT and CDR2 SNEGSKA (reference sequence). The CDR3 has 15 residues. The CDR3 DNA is TGCAGTGCTAGAGCGATGGAGGGATGGGCCGGGGAGCTGTTTTTT. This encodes CSARAMEGWAGELFF.

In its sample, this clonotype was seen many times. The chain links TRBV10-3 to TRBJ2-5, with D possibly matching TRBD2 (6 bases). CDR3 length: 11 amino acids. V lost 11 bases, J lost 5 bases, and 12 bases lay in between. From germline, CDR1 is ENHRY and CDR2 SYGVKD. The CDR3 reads CASAAGETQYF. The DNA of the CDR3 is TGTGCCTCCGCGGCGGGGGAGACCCAGTACTTC.